The subject of this entry is one T cell receptor beta chain. The antigen it recognizes is unknown. No clone much larger than this one lies a single base away; base qualities are absent. The CDR3 goes from the cysteine to the phenylalanine over 17 residues. This entry keeps only the CDR3 DNA: 51 bases, framed from base 1. CDR1 SNHLY and CDR2 FYNNEI were looked up in the germline V gene. The germline V end is reduced by 8 bases and the J end by 0 bases; junction bases left unmatched: 10. The immunoSEQ Assay, a bias-controlled multiplex PCR, was used to amplify TCRbeta CDR3 regions from genomic DNA. The authors' pipeline ran thus. Nucleated cell counts per sample were estimated from amplification of reference gene primers within the assay. Sequence reads were collapsed and filtered to measure the absolute abundance of every unique TCRbeta CDR3 rearrangement. For each sample, productive Simpson clonality was calculated by taking the square root of Simpson's diversity index across productive rearrangements. In its TCRdb copy, this immuneACCESS table keeps in-frame sequences only and misses some clones. Where compared with another copy, unresolved V genes explain less than half of these, and the others have no known cause. V, J and clone size reflect that table, while D and trimming were determined from the DNA. The sample profile shows just over 250,000 clones; 75% to 95% of them were found once. About 2.5% of the sample is taken by the ten largest.

The sample is drawn from a study of blood T cell repertoires in COVID-19 (dated by TCRdb to 2020 to 2021). General notes on the study: Samples from collaborators originated in the United States, Italy and Spain and spanned both the acute and convalescent phases of COVID-19. Subjects who had been exposed to COVID-19, were actively infected with it, or had recovered from it provided the deeply sampled blood TCRbeta repertoires that made up the dataset. Where available, HLA class I and class II types were taken from metadata supplied by the sample provider and were not determined by assay-based typing. The repertoires were released in a freely available public database meant as a resource for research on the immune response to SARS-CoV-2. Samples came from the ongoing ImmuneRACE study (first 160 participants) plus 1,254 subjects from 6 global collaborators. The material from the prospective study consisted of cDNA or gDNA derived from T cells, B-cell-depleted T cells, or PBMCs. The sample metadata nearly always contained a de-identified subject ID, COVID-19 status, age in years and sex.

One collaborating source in Seattle enrolled patients during active infection and followed them longitudinally through the course of disease. Whole blood was collected in K2EDTA tubes by collaborating institutions according to the institutions' own protocols. For TCRbeta analysis, collaborators shipped samples in one of three forms: frozen whole blood, isolated PBMCs, or DNA extracted from either of those sample types. Results the study describes overall, beyond this receptor: Clinical and demographic metadata were provided uncurated, with the amount varying by source and participant.

The chain links TRBV2 with TRBJ2-1; 10 central bases correspond to TRBD2. The sequencing sample was made of peripheral blood. The sequence came from a person aged 18 to 35 with COVID-19, enrolled during active disease. The DNA sequence is as follows: TGTGCCAGCTTGACCAGCGGGAGGGCGGGCTCCTACAATGAGCAGTTCTTC. Its protein reads: CASLTSGRAGSYNEQFF.